The 31 T cell receptor beta chains below come from one sample, sequenced in a study of T cells after posttransplantation cyclophosphamide. Sampled 1 year posttransplant, controls received myeloablative marrow transplants, methotrexate and a calcineurin inhibitor. The table came from immunoSEQ multiplex PCR; TCRdb's copy has only in-frame clones and leaves some out. This table holds roughly 24,000 clones, around 89% found once. The sequenced sample was PBMCs, obtained after an allogeneic stem cell transplant with a calcineurin inhibitor and methotrexate. The receptors shown here come from a female patient in her 50s who received an allogeneic stem cell transplant from an unrelated donor, was CMV-positive, and had chronic GVHD only. The T cells may partly be graft donor cells.

The chain combines TRBV25-1 with TRBJ2-2, with 7 bases lining up with TRBD2. Germline V gene sequence: CDR1 MGHDK, CDR2 SYGVNS. This CDR3 has 18 amino acids. The J segment lost 2 bases and the V segment lost 2 bases, leaving 11 bases of the junction unmatched. The DNA of the CDR3 is TGTGCCAGCAGTGAAGGGTCGTGGCTAGCGGAAAACACCGGGGAGCTGTTTTTT. Translating it yields CASSEGSWLAENTGELFF.

This clone was detected only a few times. J is TRBJ2-7 and V is TRBV7-3, with 8 positions matching TRBD1. V shed 6 bases, J shed 2 bases, and the junction held 3 bases outside the gene matches. Germline V gene sequence: CDR1 SGHTA, CDR2 FQGTGA. The CDR3 consists of 13 residues. CDR3 sequence (DNA): TGTGCCAGCAGTCCGACAGGGGCCTACGAGCAGTACTTC. Its protein is CASSPTGAYEQYF.

The chain uses TRBV15 and TRBJ2-7; TRBD1 might be the D (6 bases). This CDR3 has 15 residues. V gave up 0 bases and J gave up 7 bases, with 16 bases separating them. The germline V gene has CDR1 LNHNV and CDR2 YYDKDF (reference sequence). DNA for the CDR3: TGTGCCACCAGCAGAGAACAGGGATCTTCGGAAGAGCAGTACTTC. Protein product: CATSREQGSSEEQYF.

The chain combines TRBV4-1 with TRBJ1-5; TRBD1 matches 7 bases. Trimming cost V 4 bases and J 7 bases; bases outside gene matches: 10. The V gene's germline CDR1 is MGHRA and CDR2 YSYEKL. The CDR3 consists of 15 residues. The CDR3 bases are TGCGCCAGCAGCCCCCTGACAGGGAGGCGACAGCCCCAGCATTTT. Amino acid sequence: CASSPLTGRRQPQHF.

This sequence joins TRBV5-4 and TRBJ2-4; D possibly corresponds to TRBD1 (5 bases). Germline CDR1 reads SGHNT; CDR2 reads YYREEE (reference sequence). This CDR3 comprises 16 residues. The V end was cut by 4 bases, the J end by 0 bases, with 14 bases between. In nucleotides, the CDR3 is TGTGCCAGCAGCCCTGACAGCAGTCTAGCCAAAAACATTCAGTACTTC. This sequence encodes CASSPDSSLAKNIQYF.

The V call is TRBV5-1, the J call TRBJ2-1; tentative D call: TRBD2 (5 bases). Deletions cut 0 bases from V and 6 bases from J, with 13 bases between. Germline CDR1 reads SGHRS; CDR2 reads YFSETQ. The CDR3 totals 15 residues. The CDR3 reads CASSLASGTFNEQFF. The CDR3 nucleotides read TGCGCCAGCAGCTTGGCCAGCGGCACCTTCAATGAGCAGTTCTTC.

V gene TRBV28 combines with J gene TRBJ1-5; 10 nucleotides agree with TRBD1. The junction had 12 bases not matched to a gene; V was cut back by 7 bases and J by 0 bases. Germline V lookup: CDR1 MDHEN, CDR2 SYDVKM. CDR3 length: 18 residues. Here the CDR3 DNA reads TGTGCCAGCACCAGCCCCCGGGACAGGGGATATAGCAATCAGCCCCAGCATTTT. It is translated as CASTSPRDRGYSNQPQHF.

The genes are TRBV6-5 and TRBJ1-1, with TRBD1 as a possible D gene (5 bases). Germline V gene data show CDR1 as MNHEY and CDR2 as SVGAGI. This CDR3 region has 13 residues. V lost 2 bases and J lost 1, with 5 bases in between. CDR3 amino acids: CASSYDRNTEAFF. DNA for the CDR3: TGTGCCAGCAGTTACGACAGGAACACTGAAGCTTTCTTT.

The CDR3 sequence is CASSQAPGWGPETQYF. CDR3 sequence (DNA): TGTGCCAGCAGCCAAGCCCCGGGTTGGGGGCCGGAGACCCAGTACTTC. The rearrangement links TRBV14 to TRBJ2-5, with TRBD1 as a possible D gene (6 bases). V was trimmed by 1 base and J by 5 bases, leaving 17 bases between them. Germline CDR1 and CDR2: SGHDN and FVKESK. The CDR3 is 16 amino acids.

The rearrangement uses TRBV5-1 and TRBJ2-1, with D perhaps TRBD2 (5 bases). The CDR3 contains 11 residues. The V gene lost 4 bases and the J gene lost 9 bases, with 8 bases spanning the gap. CDR1 SGHRS and CDR2 YFSETQ come from the germline V gene. This CDR3 is CASSTRGEQFF. The CDR3 nucleotides are TGCGCCAGCAGCACCCGGGGTGAGCAGTTCTTC.

A word on this clone: A read error may produce the germline difference seen at one junction end. The sample has other DNA sequences that encode this CDR3 too. The genes are TRBV20-1 and TRBJ2-7; 9 positions agree with TRBD1. From germline, CDR1 is DFQATT and CDR2 SNEGSKA (reference sequence). This CDR3 is 11 amino acids long. CDR3 sequence: CSAKAGTGFWF. The CDR3, as DNA: TGCAGTGCGAAGGCCGGGACAGGGTTTTGGTTC.

The chain is built from TRBV27 and TRBJ2-7; D ambiguous. The CDR3 is made up of 13 amino acids. Germline loops: CDR1 MNHEY, CDR2 SMNVEV (reference sequence). Trimming pared 8 bases from V and 3 bases from J, leaving 14 bases between. CDR3 protein: CASGRQVGYEQYF. The CDR3 nucleotides are TGTGCCAGCGGCCGGCAGGTTGGCTACGAGCAGTACTTC.

V and J are TRBV29-1 and TRBJ2-4, with D possibly being TRBD1 (6 bases). Germline V lookup: CDR1 SQVTM, CDR2 ANQGSEA. This CDR3 is built from 12 residues. V lost 0 bases, J lost 6 bases, and 6 bases lay in between. The CDR3 protein is CSVEEGGNIQYF. DNA of the CDR3: TGCAGCGTTGAAGAAGGGGGAAACATTCAGTACTTC. Complete variable domain (other parts from reference TRBV29-1 and TRBJ2-4): SAVISQKPSRDICQRGTSLTIQCQVDSQVTMMFWYRQQPGQSLTLIATANQGSEATYESGFVIDKFPISRPNLTFSTLTVSNMSPEDSSIYLCSVEEGGNIQYFGAGTRLSVL.

J is TRBJ1-1 and V is TRBV9; D remains ambiguous. CDR3 size: 15 residues. V lost 0 bases and J 3 bases, leaving 12 bases between the germline ends. CDR1 and CDR2 (germline): SGDLS, YYNGEE. The CDR3 DNA sequence: TGTGCCAGCAGCGTAGTAGGCGGAGAATACACTGAAGCTTTCTTT. Amino acid sequence: CASSVVGGEYTEAFF.

The V and J genes are TRBV15 and TRBJ1-2, with D unclear. The CDR3 has 16 amino acids. Trimming left V 0 bases short and J 0 bases short, with 11 bases between. The V gene's germline CDR1 is LNHNV and CDR2 YYDKDF (reference sequence). CDR3 residues: CATSRDRRGTNYGYTF. The CDR3 coding sequence is TGTGCCACCAGCAGAGATCGGAGAGGGACTAACTATGGCTACACCTTC.

The rearrangement joins TRBV6-1 to TRBJ1-1; D remains ambiguous. The germline V gene has CDR1 MNHNS and CDR2 SASEGT. Deletions cut 4 bases from V and 4 bases from J, with 10 bases between. The CDR3 has 13 residues. The CDR3 spells CASSGLSVTEAFF. For the CDR3, the DNA is TGTGCCAGCAGTGGACTTTCTGTCACTGAAGCTTTCTTT.

The rearrangement joins TRBV29-1 to TRBJ2-1; 8 bases align to TRBD2. Germline trimming cut 3 bases from V and 8 bases from J; bases unmatched to any gene: 6. CDR1 and CDR2 from the germline V gene are SQVTM and ANQGSEA. There are 13 residues in the CDR3. The CDR3 DNA sequence: TGCAGCGTTGACGGGGGGGCATTCTATGAGCAGTTCTTC. Protein product: CSVDGGAFYEQFF.

J is TRBJ1-2 and V is TRBV5-1; D possibly corresponds to TRBD1 (5 bases). CDR3 length: 15 amino acids. V shed 0 bases and J shed 4 bases, with 13 bases lying between them. Germline values: CDR1 SGHRS, CDR2 YFSETQ. CDR3 protein: CASSLAAGPTYGYTF. CDR3 sequence (DNA): TGCGCCAGCAGCTTGGCAGCGGGACCCACCTATGGCTACACCTTC.

The chain is built from TRBV7-2 and TRBJ1-2; TRBD1 matches at 9 bases. Germline assignment: CDR1 SGHTA and CDR2 FQGNSA. The length of the CDR3 is 14 residues. The ends lost 5 bases at V and 3 bases at J; junction bases unmatched: 4. CDR3 bases: TGTGCCAGCAGCCTTCGGACAGGGGACTATGGCTACACCTTC. It is translated as CASSLRTGDYGYTF.

This chain joins TRBV2 and TRBJ2-1; 11 bases are shared with TRBD2. The CDR3 runs 14 residues. V lost 9 bases, J lost 7 bases, and 8 bases stayed unmatched. The germline gives CDR1 SNHLY, CDR2 FYNNEI. CDR3 residues: CARARPSGRNEQFF. The DNA of the CDR3 is TGTGCCAGAGCTCGGCCTAGCGGGAGGAATGAGCAGTTCTTC. The variable domain in full, with the rest retrieved from reference TRBV2 and TRBJ2-1, is EPEVTQTPSHQVTQMGQEVILRCVPISNHLYFYWYRQILGQKVEFLVSFYNNEISEKSEIFDDQFSVERPDGSNFTLKIRSTKLEDSAMYFCARARPSGRNEQFFGPGTRLTVL.

The chain links TRBV28 to TRBJ1-5; D uncertain. V was cut by 3 bases and J by 3 bases, with 9 bases left in between. The CDR3 spans 14 residues. CDR1 and CDR2 from the germline V gene are MDHEN and SYDVKM. CDR3 loop: CASSLGRFNQPQHF. As DNA, the CDR3 is TGTGCCAGCAGTTTGGGCAGGTTCAATCAGCCCCAGCATTTT.

This CDR3 reads CASSPTGTANTEAFF. The DNA of the CDR3 is TGCGCCAGCAGCCCTACTGGGACAGCGAACACTGAAGCTTTCTTT. The chain joins TRBV5-1 to TRBJ1-1, with TRBD1 matching 7 bases. The CDR3 length is 15 residues. After removal of 4 bases from V and 1 base from J, the junction contained 7 bases not matched to a gene. Germline values: CDR1 SGHRS, CDR2 YFSETQ.

Written as DNA, the CDR3 is TGTGCCAGCAGCGAACCGGGAGCCTGGGGAGAGCAGTACTTC. Translated, it gives CASSEPGAWGEQYF. This chain uses TRBV5-4 with TRBJ2-7; D is perhaps TRBD2 (6 bases). Looked up from germline, CDR1 is SGHNT and CDR2 is YYREEE (reference sequence). The V end lost 4 bases, the J end lost 7 bases, and 18 bases lay between the germline ends. The CDR3 loop spans 14 amino acids. Full variable domain (rest looked up from reference TRBV5-4 and TRBJ2-7): ETGVTQSPTHLIKTRGQQVTLRCSSQSGHNTVSWYQQALGQGPQFIFQYYREEENGRGNFPPRFSGLQFPNYSSELNVNALELDDSALYLCASSEPGAWGEQYFGPGTRLTVT.

The rearrangement links TRBV7-8 to TRBJ2-2; possible D gene TRBD1, 6 bases. V shed 11 bases and J shed 1 base, with 11 bases lying between them. This CDR3 comprises 13 residues. Germline CDR1 SGHVS, CDR2 FQNEAQ. CDR3 protein: CARRQENTGELFF. The CDR3 nucleotides read TGTGCCCGAAGACAGGAGAACACCGGGGAGCTGTTTTTT.

This rearrangement joins TRBV6-5 to TRBJ1-6; 8 bases agree with TRBD1. V lost 5 bases to trimming and J lost 10 bases; unmatched junction nucleotides: 10. The CDR3 loop spans 15 amino acids. Germline CDR1 MNHEY, CDR2 SVGAGI. Here the CDR3 DNA reads TGTGCCAGCAGTGGGCGACAGGGGAGGAGATCACCCCTCCACTTT. It codes for CASSGRQGRRSPLHF.

The chain combines TRBV28 with TRBJ1-1, with 7 nucleotides matching TRBD1. CDR1 MDHEN and CDR2 SYDVKM come from the germline V gene. The CDR3 is 16 amino acids. Trimming at V came to 2 bases and at J to 1 base, leaving 7 bases not matched to a gene. Written as DNA, the CDR3 is TGTGCCAGCAGTTTACACCCGGGACAGCGGAACACTGAAGCTTTCTTT. Translated, it gives CASSLHPGQRNTEAFF.

The chain carries TRBV7-2 and TRBJ2-3, with 12 bases aligning to TRBD2. This CDR3 has 16 residues. The junction had 3 bases not matched to a gene; V was cut back by 5 bases and J by 0 bases. The V gene's germline CDR1 is SGHTA and CDR2 FQGNSA. The CDR3 DNA reads TGTGCCAGCAGCCCCGGACTAGCGGGGAGCACAGATACGCAGTATTTT. It translates to CASSPGLAGSTDTQYF. The full variable domain, with the rest looked up from reference TRBV7-2 and TRBJ2-3, is GAGVSQSPSNKVTEKGKDVELRCDPISGHTALYWYRQSLGQGLEFLIYFQGNSAPDKSGLPSDRFSAERTGGSVSTLTIQRTQQEDSAVYLCASSPGLAGSTDTQYFGPGTRLTVL.

V is TRBV5-4 and J is TRBJ2-5, with 8 positions matching TRBD1. The length of the CDR3 is 18 residues. CDR1 is SGHNT, CDR2 YYREEE, per germline (reference sequence). J lost 4 bases, V lost 4 bases, and 18 bases had no gene match. The CDR3 spells CASSLDRGRGRGRETQYF. DNA for the CDR3: TGTGCCAGCAGCCTTGACAGGGGTAGGGGAAGGGGGAGAGAGACCCAGTACTTC.

The chain carries TRBV7-3 and TRBJ2-5, with 8 nucleotides matching TRBD1. Germline CDR1 and CDR2: SGHTA and FQGTGA. The CDR3 runs 15 residues. Losses at the gene ends were 5 bases for V and 5 bases for J; bases not matched to a gene: 10. CDR3 bases: TGTGCCAGCAGCAGGACAGGGAGGTCCCGGGAGACCCAGTACTTC. This sequence encodes CASSRTGRSRETQYF.

J is TRBJ2-4 and V is TRBV5-1; D ambiguous. This CDR3 is 13 amino acids long. From germline, CDR1 is SGHRS and CDR2 YFSETQ. V was cut by 0 bases and J by 13 bases, with 14 bases left in between. CDR3 sequence reads: CASSLAGSLIQYF. CDR3 DNA sequence: TGCGCCAGCAGCTTGGCCGGTAGCCTAATCCAGTACTTC.

The gene calls are TRBV11-2 and TRBJ2-6; 7 nucleotides line up with TRBD1. J was trimmed by 2 bases and V by 2 bases; bases with no gene match: 3. This CDR3 region has 16 residues. CDR1 SGHAT and CDR2 FQNNGV come from the germline V gene. CDR3 region: CASSLPGGAGANVLTF. The CDR3 region has the DNA TGTGCCAGCAGCTTACCAGGGGGTGCTGGGGCCAACGTCCTGACTTTC. Full variable domain (outside the CDR3, taken from reference TRBV11-2 and TRBJ2-6): EAGVAQSPRYKIIEKRQSVAFWCNPISGHATLYWYQQILGQGPKLLIQFQNNGVVDDSQLPKDRFSAERLKGVDSTLKIQPAKLEDSAVYLCASSLPGGAGANVLTFGAGSRLTVL.